Listed below are T cell receptor beta chains from one sample, sequenced in a study of blood T cell repertoires in COVID-19. Method: immunoSEQ multiplex PCR; TCRdb's copy keeps in-frame clones and lacks some. The sample shows approximately 290,000 clones, about 89% of them seen only once. Sample: peripheral blood. The receptors here all came from a man younger than 40 with acute or convalescent COVID-19. CDR3s include the opening cysteine and the closing phenylalanine or tryptophan. The D gene is left open where the match is weak. Size values are once, few and many counts, or a class for expanded clones, and some rows have none.

d_call	clone_size	v_call	j_call	cdr3_aa	cdr3_nt
.	.	TRBV4-1	TRBJ2-5	CASRRSWASLLETQYF	TGCGCCAGCAGGCGTTCCTGGGCTTCACTTTTGGAGACCCAGTACTTC
.	.	TRBV5-4	TRBJ2-2	CASSLQGRLETGELFF	TGTGCCAGCAGCTTGCAGGGCCGGTTAGAGACCGGGGAGCTGTTTTTT
.	.	TRBV5-1	TRBJ1-6	CASSARTAVDYNSPLHF	TGCGCCAGCAGCGCCAGGACAGCCGTCGATTATAATTCACCCCTCCACTTT
.	.	TRBV3-1/TRBV3-2	TRBJ1-3	CASSNIGGGNTIYF	TGTGCCAGCAGCAACATAGGGGGTGGAAACACCATATATTTT
TRBD2	once	TRBV6-6	TRBJ2-3	CASSYSSAGATDTQYF	TGTGCCAGCAGTTACTCCTCAGCGGGGGCCACAGATACGCAGTATTTT
.	.	TRBV4-1	TRBJ1-5	CASSQVLGAQPQHF	TGCGCCAGCAGCCAAGTGTTGGGGGCTCAGCCCCAGCATTTT
TRBD2	.	TRBV11-2	TRBJ2-3	CASSFSGSAQYF	TGTGCCAGCAGCTTTAGCGGGAGCGCGCAGTATTTT
TRBD1	.	TRBV11-2	TRBJ2-3	CASSPRTGSTDTQYF	TGTGCCAGCAGCCCCCGGACAGGCAGCACAGATACGCAGTATTTT
.	.	TRBV5-1	TRBJ2-7	CASSLVGAGVNEQYF	TGCGCCAGCAGCTTGGTTGGCGCAGGGGTCAACGAGCAGTACTTC
TRBD2	.	TRBV27	TRBJ2-1	CASSFGASGRALYNEQFF	TGTGCCAGCAGTTTTGGGGCTAGCGGGAGGGCCTTATACAATGAGCAGTTCTTC
.	.	TRBV5-1	TRBJ1-4	CASSLGSRGEKLFF	TGCGCCAGCAGCTTGGGCTCCAGGGGTGAAAAACTGTTTTTT
.	.	TRBV11-2	TRBJ2-7	CASSPASTYEQYF	TGTGCCAGCAGCCCCGCTAGCACCTACGAGCAGTACTTC
.	once	TRBV28	TRBJ1-5	CASRPGGALSNQPQHF	TGTGCCAGCAGGCCGGGGGGGGCCCTTAGCAATCAGCCCCAGCATTTT
TRBD2	.	TRBV7-9	TRBJ2-7	CASSLGLAGGGYEQYF	TGTGCCAGCAGCCTGGGACTAGCGGGAGGAGGATACGAGCAGTACTTC
TRBD1	.	TRBV28	TRBJ2-7	CASSSHGTGGYEQYF	TGTGCCAGCAGTTCCCACGGGACAGGAGGCTACGAGCAGTACTTC
.	.	TRBV5-4	TRBJ1-4	CASSSKQGSYNEKLFF	TGTGCCAGCAGCTCAAAACAGGGCTCCTATAATGAAAAACTGTTTTTT
TRBD1	.	TRBV2	TRBJ1-1	CASTLTKGAGTEAFF	TGTGCCAGCACCTTAACGAAGGGGGCAGGCACTGAAGCTTTCTTT
TRBD2	.	TRBV28	TRBJ2-3	CASMSGGAPRADTQYF	TGTGCCAGCATGAGCGGGGGGGCCCCTCGGGCAGATACGCAGTATTTT
.	.	TRBV19	TRBJ2-5	CASSIAGTKTQYF	TGTGCCAGTAGTATAGCGGGAACGAAGACCCAGTACTTC
TRBD1	few	TRBV19	TRBJ1-4	CASSPSDRDNEKLFF	TGTGCCAGTAGTCCCAGCGACAGGGATAATGAAAAACTGTTTTTT
.	.	TRBV30	TRBJ1-6	CAWRANAGSPLHF	TGTGCCTGGAGGGCGAACGCGGGTTCCCCCCTCCACTTT
TRBD1	.	TRBV7-2	TRBJ1-2	CASSSRDRGRNGYTF	TGTGCCAGCAGCTCCCGGGACAGGGGAAGAAATGGCTACACCTTC
.	few	TRBV7-3	TRBJ1-6	CASSEGWNSPLHF	TGTGCCAGCAGCGAGGGATGGAATTCACCCCTCCACTTT
TRBD1	.	TRBV19	TRBJ1-2	CASTPPGTGAYGYTF	TGTGCCAGTACTCCACCCGGGACAGGGGCCTATGGCTACACCTTC
.	.	TRBV30	TRBJ2-6	CAWSVYQGLSGANVLTF	TGTGCCTGGAGTGTATATCAGGGTCTCTCTGGGGCCAACGTCCTGACTTTC
TRBD2	.	TRBV7-8	TRBJ2-2	CASSLRTSGGSTGELFF	TGTGCCAGCAGCTTAAGGACTAGCGGGGGTTCCACCGGGGAGCTGTTTTTT
.	few	TRBV6-1	TRBJ1-5	CASSEWSRGGNQPQHF	TGTGCCAGCAGTGAATGGAGCAGGGGTGGCAATCAGCCCCAGCATTTT
.	.	TRBV5-1	TRBJ2-2	CASSLREVGHLANTGELFF	TGCGCCAGCAGCTTGAGAGAGGTGGGGCACCTCGCGAACACCGGGGAGCTGTTTTTT
TRBD2	once	TRBV28	TRBJ2-1	CASRPPGLAGGPVFF	TGTGCCAGCAGACCCCCGGGACTAGCGGGAGGGCCAGTGTTCTTC
TRBD2	.	TRBV24-1	TRBJ2-5	CATGRAGTSGGQGRETQYF	TGTGCCACCGGGAGGGCCGGGACTAGCGGGGGCCAAGGGAGAGAGACCCAGTACTTC
.	.	TRBV6-2/TRBV6-3	TRBJ2-2	CASSRGSNTGELFF	TGTGCCAGCAGTAGGGGGTCGAACACCGGGGAGCTGTTTTTT
.	.	TRBV11-2	TRBJ2-2	CASSLTAGFGGELFF	TGTGCCAGCAGCTTAACGGCAGGGTTCGGCGGGGAGCTGTTTTTT
TRBD1	.	TRBV7-8	TRBJ1-3	CASSLVGSGGSGNTIYF	TGTGCCAGCAGCTTAGTTGGTTCAGGGGGCTCTGGAAACACCATATATTTT
.	.	TRBV10-3	TRBJ1-2	CAISEAGGTYGYTF	TGTGCCATCAGTGAGGCGGGCGGAACATATGGCTACACCTTC
TRBD1	.	TRBV5-6	TRBJ1-5	CASIKQSGQGKDQPQHF	TGTGCCAGCATCAAACAAAGTGGACAGGGAAAGGATCAGCCCCAGCATTTT
.	.	TRBV7-8	TRBJ1-3	CASSLVSVSGNTIYF	TGTGCCAGCAGCTTAGTTTCGGTCTCTGGAAACACCATATATTTT
.	.	TRBV30	TRBJ1-1	CANRQSPNTEAFF	TGTGCCAACAGGCAATCGCCGAACACTGAAGCTTTCTTT
.	.	TRBV6-5	TRBJ1-1	CASSPPQAMNTEAFF	TGTGCCAGCAGTCCCCCACAGGCTATGAACACTGAAGCTTTCTTT
TRBD1	.	TRBV18	TRBJ1-4	CASSPDWTGSLGLYEKLFF	TGTGCCAGCTCACCAGACTGGACAGGGTCCTTGGGTCTTTATGAAAAACTGTTTTTT
.	.	TRBV27	TRBJ2-2	CASSSDSPTNTGELFF	TGTGCCAGCAGTTCCGACAGCCCGACGAACACCGGGGAGCTGTTTTTT
.	.	TRBV18	TRBJ1-5	CASSPPSFGPQHF	TGTGCCAGCTCACCACCTTCGTTCGGGCCCCAGCATTTT
.	.	TRBV7-9	TRBJ1-2	CASSPAGTNLYGYTF	TGTGCCAGCAGCCCCGCAGGGACAAACCTATATGGCTACACCTTC
.	.	TRBV9	TRBJ1-1	CASSVTGGRTEAFF	TGTGCCAGCAGCGTAACCGGGGGGCGGACTGAAGCTTTTTTT
TRBD1	once	TRBV27	TRBJ1-2	CASSSQHRGDYGYTF	TGTGCCAGCAGTTCCCAACACAGGGGGGACTATGGCTACACCTTC
TRBD2	.	TRBV11-2	TRBJ2-7	CASSFATGTSGYEQYF	TGTGCCAGCAGCTTCGCCACAGGGACTAGCGGATACGAGCAGTACTTC
.	.	TRBV6-6	TRBJ1-2	CASSTAGMGYGYTF	TGTGCCAGCAGCACCGCGGGGATGGGGTATGGCTACACCTTC
TRBD1	.	TRBV28	TRBJ2-4	CASSTPAPGQGKNIQYF	TGTGCCAGCAGCACCCCAGCCCCGGGACAGGGTAAAAACATTCAGTACTTC
TRBD1	once	TRBV7-9	TRBJ1-2	CASSLVKGAGYGYTF	TGTGCCAGCAGCTTAGTTAAGGGGGCTGGCTATGGCTACACCTTC
.	.	TRBV30	TRBJ1-2	CAWRSSGDGNYGYTF	TGTGCCTGGAGGTCCTCAGGGGATGGTAACTATGGCTACACCTTC
.	.	TRBV15	TRBJ2-1	CATSRDATAGVGNEQFF	TGTGCCACCAGCAGAGATGCTACCGCAGGGGTAGGGAATGAGCAGTTCTTC
.	few	TRBV18	TRBJ1-3	CASSPPTRDSLGNTIYF	TGTGCCAGCTCACCACCGACTCGCGACAGTTTGGGGAACACCATATATTTT
.	.	TRBV7-9	TRBJ2-6	CASSWSETGSGANVLTF	TGTGCCAGCAGCTGGAGCGAAACAGGGTCTGGGGCCAACGTCCTGACTTTC
.	.	TRBV7-9	TRBJ1-5	CASSEAGWGLDQPQHF	TGTGCCAGCAGCGAAGCAGGGTGGGGGCTTGATCAGCCCCAGCATTTT
.	.	TRBV6-5	TRBJ1-5	CASRKQGGSNQPQHF	TGTGCCAGCAGAAAACAGGGCGGCAGCAATCAGCCCCAGCATTTT
TRBD1	.	TRBV18	TRBJ1-1	CASSPRQGEVGNTEAFF	TGTGCCAGCTCACCCAGACAGGGGGAGGTAGGGAACACTGAAGCTTTCTTT